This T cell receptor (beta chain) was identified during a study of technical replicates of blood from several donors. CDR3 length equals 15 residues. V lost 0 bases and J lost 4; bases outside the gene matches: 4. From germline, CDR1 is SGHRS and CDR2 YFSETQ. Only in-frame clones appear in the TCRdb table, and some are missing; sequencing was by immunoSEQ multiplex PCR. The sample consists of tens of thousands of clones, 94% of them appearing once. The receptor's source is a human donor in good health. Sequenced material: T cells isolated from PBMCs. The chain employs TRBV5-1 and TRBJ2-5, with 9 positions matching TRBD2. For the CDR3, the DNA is TGCGCCAGCAGCTTGGTGGCTAGCGGGACAGAGACCCAGTACTTC. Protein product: CASSLVASGTETQYF.